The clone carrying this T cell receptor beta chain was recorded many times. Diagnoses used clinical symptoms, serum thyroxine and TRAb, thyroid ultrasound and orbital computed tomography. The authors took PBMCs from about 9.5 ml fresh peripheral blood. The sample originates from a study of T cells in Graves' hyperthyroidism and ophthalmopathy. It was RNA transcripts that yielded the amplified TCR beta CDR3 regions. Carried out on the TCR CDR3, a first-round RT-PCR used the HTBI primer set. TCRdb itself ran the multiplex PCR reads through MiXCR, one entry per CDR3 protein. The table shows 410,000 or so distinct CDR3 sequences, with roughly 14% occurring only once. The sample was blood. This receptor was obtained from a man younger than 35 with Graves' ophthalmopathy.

In nucleotides, the CDR3 is TGTGCCAGCGGGGGCAACACTGGCAGTGGCTACACCTTC. Amino acids: CASGGNTGSGYTF. J is TRBJ1-2 and V is TRBV2; perhaps TRBD1 as D (6 bases). CDR3 length: 13 amino acids. V was trimmed by 8 bases and J by 7 bases, leaving 17 bases between them. The germline gives CDR1 SNHLY, CDR2 FYNNEI.